The TCR beta chain described here comes from a study of long-term antiretroviral therapy in people with HIV. Study-level findings and limits: At every time point, clones expanded before ART dominated the repertoire.

CDR1 and CDR2 from the germline V gene are PRHDT and FYEKMQ (reference sequence). The V gene end was trimmed by 6 bases and the J gene end by 3 bases; junction bases not matched to a gene: 9. CDR3 size: 16 residues. Every participant gave one or more pre-ART and two or more post-ART PBMC samples. Researchers ran immunoSEQ v3.0 at survey level. The sequencing target was 40,000-50,000 T-cell genomes per sample. Only in-frame clones appear in the TCRdb table, and some are missing; sequencing was by immunoSEQ multiplex PCR. The top ten hold 7.9% of the sample, which has 30,000 to 35,000 clones, under 90% seen once. About this clone: The antigen is not known.

This receptor was obtained from a man younger than 30 with HIV. The sequencing used unsorted PBMCs, collected 0.4 years before starting antiretroviral therapy. The V call is TRBV13, the J call TRBJ2-1; 9 bases agree with TRBD2. CDR3 DNA: TGTGCCAGCAGTTACCCGACTAGCGGTTACTACAATGAGCAGTTCTTC. Amino acids: CASSYPTSGYYNEQFF.